This T cell receptor beta chain was sequenced in a study of T cell clonotyping in hematopoietic cell transplantation. Study information: Recipient samples before transplant were obtained post-cytoreduction.

V was trimmed by 2 bases and J by 1 base, leaving 9 bases between them. Germline CDR1 reads MNHEY; CDR2 reads SVGAGI. The CDR3 runs to 14 residues. This clone was recorded once. What it binds is unknown. General observations from the study: Pathologically expanded recipient clonotypes increased progressively from day 30 to day 180 as diversity fell. Few recipient clonotypes overlapped donors; over 95% were de novo at given depth.

This table comes from immunoSEQ multiplex PCR, and its TCRdb copy is limited to in-frame clones, with some not included. This table holds tens of thousands of clones, about 95% found once. The time point is: recipient sample about 28 days before transplant, after cytoreduction. The chain is built from TRBV6-5 and TRBJ2-7, with D perhaps TRBD1 (5 bases). This clonotype originated in a woman aged 45-65 years with acute myeloid leukemia. Some clones in this sample may be carry-over from other donors' samples. Sequenced here: peripheral blood mononuclear cells, sampled before stem cell transplant. In nucleotides, the CDR3 is TGTGCCAGCAGTTACGGACACCTGTCCTACGAGCAGTACTTC. It encodes CASSYGHLSYEQYF.